This is a list of T cell receptor beta chains from one sample in a study of Ad26.COV2.S vaccination and SARS-CoV-2 variants. TCRdb's copy holds only in-frame clones and misses some; the assay was immunoSEQ multiplex PCR. The table includes about 400,000 clones, 92% detected once. The sequencing used peripheral blood, collected in a trial of Ad26.COV2.S vaccine versus placebo. The receptors stem from a person aged 18-65 years who received the Ad26.COV2.S COVID-19 vaccine or a placebo. CDR3s include the opening cysteine and the closing phenylalanine or tryptophan. The order of the fields is CDR3 length, D gene, V gene, J gene, CDR3 protein. D genes are given only for firm matches.

len: 16
d_gene: .
v_gene: TRBV7-6
j_gene: TRBJ2-5
CDR3aa: CASSFSYSTVQETQYF

len: 19
d_gene: TRBD1
v_gene: TRBV6-6
j_gene: TRBJ1-6
CDR3aa: CASSYHWGQASSYNSPLHF

len: 14
d_gene: .
v_gene: TRBV24-1
j_gene: TRBJ2-2
CDR3aa: CATSDTHNTGELFF

len: 15
d_gene: TRBD2
v_gene: TRBV9
j_gene: TRBJ2-7
CDR3aa: CASSRTSGGFYEQYF

len: 15
d_gene: .
v_gene: TRBV7-9
j_gene: TRBJ2-3
CDR3aa: CASSSSDSYTDTQYF

len: 16
d_gene: TRBD2
v_gene: TRBV3-1/TRBV3-2
j_gene: TRBJ2-3
CDR3aa: CASSQRLLAGSDTQYF

len: 14
d_gene: .
v_gene: TRBV7-2
j_gene: TRBJ2-7
CDR3aa: CASSLALQVYEQYF

len: 15
d_gene: TRBD1
v_gene: TRBV14
j_gene: TRBJ1-2
CDR3aa: CASTPSGGQNYGYTF

len: 15
d_gene: TRBD1
v_gene: TRBV18
j_gene: TRBJ1-2
CDR3aa: CASSPKLDRADGYTF

len: 14
d_gene: .
v_gene: TRBV24-1
j_gene: TRBJ1-5
CDR3aa: CATRGNSNNQPQHF

len: 15
d_gene: TRBD1
v_gene: TRBV4-3
j_gene: TRBJ2-2
CDR3aa: CASSPRQGRTGELFF

len: 12
d_gene: .
v_gene: TRBV7-9
j_gene: TRBJ1-1
CDR3aa: CASSFRVTEAFF

len: 13
d_gene: .
v_gene: TRBV30
j_gene: TRBJ2-3
CDR3aa: CASRTESTDTQYF

len: 18
d_gene: TRBD1
v_gene: TRBV9
j_gene: TRBJ2-3
CDR3aa: CASSVEKRDRGFSDTQYF

len: 12
d_gene: .
v_gene: TRBV21-1
j_gene: TRBJ1-4
CDR3aa: CPLDSTNEKLFF

len: 16
d_gene: TRBD1
v_gene: TRBV19
j_gene: TRBJ2-2
CDR3aa: CASILTWTGRTGELFF

len: 13
d_gene: .
v_gene: TRBV5-1
j_gene: TRBJ2-3
CDR3aa: CASRRGPTDTQYF

len: 14
d_gene: TRBD1
v_gene: TRBV6-5
j_gene: TRBJ1-5
CDR3aa: CASRQTGGNQPQHF

len: 12
d_gene: .
v_gene: TRBV10-1
j_gene: TRBJ1-2
CDR3aa: CASSGTVGGYTF

len: 13
d_gene: TRBD1
v_gene: TRBV29-1
j_gene: TRBJ1-2
CDR3aa: CSVEPGGNYGYTF